This T cell receptor (beta chain) was documented in a study of blood T cell repertoires in COVID-19. This table comes from immunoSEQ multiplex PCR, and its TCRdb copy is limited to in-frame clones, with some not included. The table shows some 200,000 clones, with 70% to 90% occurring only once. The CDR3 loop spans 15 amino acids. The germline V gene encodes CDR1 LNHDA and CDR2 SQIVND (reference sequence). Trimming removed 1 base from V and 1 base from J; junction bases left unmatched: 0. The receptor was derived from a woman between 18 and 30 years old who had recovered from COVID-19. The chain recombines TRBV19 with TRBJ2-3; 9 bases line up with TRBD2. The sequenced material came from PBMCs or T cells enriched from blood (not recorded which). This CDR3 is CASSIGTSGTDTQYF. CDR3 DNA: TGTGCCAGTAGTATAGGGACTAGCGGCACAGATACGCAGTATTTT.